Following are 32 T cell receptor beta chains from one sample sequenced in a study of blood T cell repertoires in COVID-19. Libraries were prepared by immunoSEQ multiplex PCR; TCRdb keeps only in-frame clonotypes and omits some of them. The top ten clones hold about 15% of a sample with some 80,000 clones, roughly 90% of them seen once. The sequenced sample consisted of peripheral blood. Receptors originate from a woman over 75 with active or convalescent COVID-19.

Written as DNA, the CDR3 is TGTGCCAGCAGCTTCATACTCAGGGGGCATGAGCAGTACTTC. Translation gives CASSFILRGHEQYF. The chain carries TRBV7-2 and TRBJ2-7, with 8 bases identical to TRBD1. The CDR3 runs 14 residues. CDR1 SGHTA and CDR2 FQGNSA come from the germline V gene. Trimming at V came to 3 bases and at J to 7 bases, leaving 8 bases not matched to a gene.

The chain is built from TRBV28 and TRBJ1-2; D unclear. CDR3 length: 14 amino acids. Germline CDR1 reads MDHEN; CDR2 reads SYDVKM. Trimming took off 7 bases at V and 5 bases at J, with 17 bases between the two ends. The CDR3 sequence is CASISSSPWYGYTF. CDR3 DNA: TGTGCCAGCATATCGAGTAGTCCGTGGTATGGCTACACCTTC.

The chain couples TRBV28 to TRBJ1-6, with 8 nucleotides matching TRBD1. Germline CDR1 is MDHEN and CDR2 is SYDVKM. This CDR3 is 12 amino acids long. The ends lost 8 bases at V and 10 bases at J; junction bases unmatched: 4. Here the CDR3 reads CASLGQDSPLHF. DNA of the CDR3: TGTGCCAGCTTGGGACAGGACTCACCCCTCCACTTT.

CDR3 in DNA: TGTGCCAGCAGCGATCTCAGTGTTTCTGAAGCTTTCTTT. Its protein product is CASSDLSVSEAFF. The rearrangement joins TRBV3-1 (or the pseudogene TRBV3-2) to TRBJ1-1; D not resolved. The CDR3 sequence is 13 residues long. CDR1 is LGHDT and CDR2 is YNNKEL in the germline V gene (reference sequence). V lost 5 bases to trimming and J lost 6 bases, with 13 bases between them.

V gene TRBV3-1 (or the pseudogene TRBV3-2) combines with J gene TRBJ2-3, with D possibly TRBD1 on 7 matching bases. CDR1 and CDR2 (germline): LGHDT, YNNKEL (reference sequence). The CDR3 extends over 17 amino acids. The V end lost 0 bases, the J end lost 0 bases, and 13 bases lay between the germline ends. CDR3 sequence (DNA): TGTGCCAGCAGCCAAGAAGGGCGGGACAGAAGCACAGATACGCAGTATTTT. Its protein is CASSQEGRDRSTDTQYF.

The chain recombines TRBV3-1 (or the pseudogene TRBV3-2) with TRBJ2-5; 14 bases are shared with TRBD2. The CDR3 extends over 16 amino acids. V lost 4 bases, J lost 5 bases, and 6 bases stayed unmatched. CDR1 and CDR2 from the germline V gene are LGHDT and YNNKEL (reference sequence). The CDR3, as DNA: TGTGCCAGCAGCCTGAGGACTAGCGGGGGGTATGAGACCCAGTACTTC. Protein product: CASSLRTSGGYETQYF.

This chain uses TRBV27 with TRBJ1-1; D is undetermined. The V and J ends lost 2 bases and 0 bases respectively, with 10 bases between them. This CDR3 has 15 residues. Germline CDR1 reads MNHEY; CDR2 reads SMNVEV (reference sequence). The CDR3 loop reads CASSLVGLMNTEAFF. CDR3 in DNA: TGTGCCAGCAGTTTAGTGGGCCTCATGAACACTGAAGCTTTCTTT.

V is TRBV2 and J is TRBJ1-2; tentatively, D is TRBD1 (5 bases). Trimming shortened V by 7 bases and J by 1 base, and 10 bases separated the two germline ends. CDR1 is SNHLY and CDR2 is FYNNEI in the germline V gene. This CDR3 contains 13 residues. CDR3 region: CASIGVINYGYTF. The CDR3, as DNA: TGTGCCAGCATAGGGGTCATTAACTATGGCTACACCTTC.

The chain has TRBV18 and TRBJ1-2, with TRBD1 matching 7 bases. Germline-derived CDR1 and CDR2 are KGHSH and LQKENI. The ends lost 1 base at V and 3 bases at J; junction bases unmatched: 8. This CDR3 spans 16 amino acids. CDR3 sequence: CASSPRVVGGDYGYTF. In nucleotides, the CDR3 is TGTGCCAGCTCACCACGTGTTGTAGGGGGCGACTATGGCTACACCTTC.

This clone was detected once. As DNA, the CDR3 is TGTGCCAGCAGCTTGTGGGGGGGAGGAGGATCACCCCTCCACTTT. This codes for CASSLWGGGGSPLHF. The gene calls are TRBV5-5 and TRBJ1-6; D is possibly TRBD1 (5 bases). V lost 1 base, J lost 10 bases, and 15 bases lay in between. The CDR3 is 15 residues long. Looked up from germline, CDR1 is SGHKS and CDR2 is YYEKEE (reference sequence).

The rearrangement joins TRBV10-1 to TRBJ1-1, with D maybe TRBD1 (5 bases). Per germline, CDR1 WNHNN and CDR2 SYGVQD (reference sequence). Deletions cut 6 bases from V and 6 bases from J, with 8 bases between. This CDR3 region has 11 residues. CDR3 region: CASRKTAEAFF. Written as DNA, the CDR3 is TGCGCCAGCAGGAAGACAGCTGAAGCTTTCTTT.

This chain joins TRBV6-6 and TRBJ2-7; tentative D call: TRBD2 (5 bases). This CDR3 comprises 11 residues. From germline, CDR1 is MNHNY and CDR2 SVGAGI (reference sequence). Trimming pared 6 bases from V and 7 bases from J, leaving 10 bases between. Written as DNA, the CDR3 is TGTGCCAGCAGCCAAGGCGGGGAGCAGTACTTC. This encodes CASSQGGEQYF.

The chain combines TRBV5-6 with TRBJ1-1; D remains ambiguous. The V end was cut by 0 bases, the J end by 3 bases, with 6 bases between. The V gene's germline CDR1 is SGHDT and CDR2 YYEEEE. The CDR3 runs to 13 residues. CDR3 amino acids: CASSLGAYTEAFF. The CDR3 region has the DNA TGTGCCAGCAGCTTGGGGGCGTACACTGAAGCTTTCTTT.

The chain combines TRBV30 with TRBJ1-2; D ambiguous. Per the germline V gene, CDR1 is GTSNPN and CDR2 is SVGIG (reference sequence). The V gene lost 0 bases and the J gene lost 4 bases, with 15 bases spanning the gap. The CDR3 spans 15 residues. CDR3 coding DNA: TGTGCCTGGAGTGTACCAGGATCCTCCTTCTATGGCTACACCTTC. It translates to CAWSVPGSSFYGYTF. Filled out from reference TRBV30 and TRBJ1-2, the complete variable domain reads SQTIHQWPATLVQPVGSPLSLECTVEGTSNPNLYWYRQAAGRGLQLLFYSVGIGQISSEVPQNLSASRPQDRQFILSSKKLLLSDSGFYLCAWSVPGSSFYGYTFGSGTRLTVV.

The genes are TRBV29-1 and TRBJ2-7, with D perhaps matching TRBD1 (5 bases). This CDR3 region has 11 residues. The germline CDR1 and CDR2 sequences are SQVTM and ANQGSEA. Deletions cut 6 bases from V and 4 bases from J, with 10 bases between. Here the CDR3 DNA reads TGCAGCGTGGTCGACAGTTACGAGCAGTACTTC. This sequence encodes CSVVDSYEQYF.

This chain connects TRBV5-5 to TRBJ2-5, with 13 bases fitting TRBD2. J was trimmed by 5 bases and V by 4 bases; bases with no gene match: 14. The CDR3 length is 18 residues. Germline CDR1 reads SGHKS; CDR2 reads YYEKEE (reference sequence). CDR3 coding DNA: TGTGCCAGCAGCAGCAATCCGACTAGCGGGGGGCATGGGGAGACCCAGTACTTC. The encoded protein is CASSSNPTSGGHGETQYF.

The CDR3 region has the DNA TGTGCCAGCAGCCATTCGCGGGGGGATCACACCTTC. It is translated as CASSHSRGDHTF. This sequence joins TRBV3-1 (or the pseudogene TRBV3-2) and TRBJ1-2; perhaps TRBD1 as D (5 bases). The length of the CDR3 is 12 residues. Deletions cut 3 bases from V and 12 bases from J, with 14 bases between. The germline CDR1 and CDR2 sequences are LGHDT and YNNKEL (reference sequence).

This rearrangement joins TRBV5-1 to TRBJ2-5, with D possibly TRBD1 on 5 matching bases. V lost 2 bases, J lost 2 bases, and 10 bases lay in between. Germline assignment: CDR1 SGHRS and CDR2 YFSETQ. This CDR3 has 14 amino acids. In nucleotides, the CDR3 is TGCGCCAGCAGCTTACTGACAGCGCAAGAGACCCAGTACTTC. Protein sequence: CASSLLTAQETQYF.

The rearrangement links TRBV24-1 to TRBJ2-5; 8 bases agree with TRBD1. Germline CDR1 and CDR2: KGHDR and SFDVKD. Germline trimming cut 7 bases from V and 5 bases from J; bases unmatched to any gene: 5. The CDR3 runs to 13 residues. CDR3 nucleotides: TGTGCCACCAGGGGTACAGGGGGGGAGACCCAGTACTTC. Translated, it gives CATRGTGGETQYF.

This clone appeared a single time. This chain joins TRBV28 and TRBJ2-1, with 11 bases matching TRBD2. Unmatched junction bases numbered 5, after V lost 5 bases and J lost 8 bases. CDR3 length equals 14 residues. Looked up from germline, CDR1 is MDHEN and CDR2 is SYDVKM. The CDR3 spells CASSRLAGYYEQFF. The CDR3 coding sequence is TGTGCCAGCAGTCGACTAGCGGGGTATTATGAGCAGTTCTTC.

CDR3 region: CATSRGGTVNSNQPQHF. CDR3 nucleotide sequence: TGTGCCACCAGCAGAGGGGGGACAGTCAATAGCAATCAGCCCCAGCATTTT. V and J are TRBV15 and TRBJ1-5; 7 bases match TRBD1. The V gene end was trimmed by 1 base and the J gene end by 0 bases; junction bases not matched to a gene: 6. The CDR3 is 17 residues long. The germline V gene has CDR1 LNHNV and CDR2 YYDKDF (reference sequence).

The CDR3 protein is CASSRTGWTEAFF. Written as DNA, the CDR3 is TGTGCCAGCAGCCGGACAGGGTGGACTGAAGCTTTCTTT. V gene TRBV7-9 combines with J gene TRBJ1-1, with TRBD1 matching 8 bases. J gave up 5 bases and V 5 bases, and 4 bases lay outside the gene matches. CDR3 size: 13 residues. CDR1 is SEHNR, CDR2 FQNEAQ, per germline (reference sequence).

This sequence joins TRBV5-4 and TRBJ1-2; D may be TRBD1 (6 bases). Trimming removed 6 bases at V and 10 bases at J, with 19 bases between. The CDR3 covers 13 residues. Germline V gene lookup returns CDR1 SGHNT and CDR2 YYREEE (reference sequence). The CDR3 DNA follows: TGTGCCAGCACCTTCTTCGGGGGGACAATCTACACCTTC. Its protein product is CASTFFGGTIYTF. The whole variable domain, filled in from reference TRBV5-4 and TRBJ1-2, reads ETGVTQSPTHLIKTRGQQVTLRCSSQSGHNTVSWYQQALGQGPQFIFQYYREEENGRGNFPPRFSGLQFPNYSSELNVNALELDDSALYLCASTFFGGTIYTFGSGTRLTVV.

The V call is TRBV24-1, the J call TRBJ1-6; D remains ambiguous. This CDR3 is 15 amino acids long. Germline values: CDR1 KGHDR, CDR2 SFDVKD. Trimming cost V 7 bases and J 5 bases, with 14 bases left between them. In nucleotides, the CDR3 is TGTGCCACCAGCCCCTCTGGCCCAAATAATTCACCCCTCCACTTT. Translating it yields CATSPSGPNNSPLHF.

The chain recombines TRBV28 with TRBJ2-4; possibly TRBD2 for D (6 bases). The germline V and J ends were trimmed by 6 bases and 13 bases, with 25 bases remaining between them. Germline values: CDR1 MDHEN, CDR2 SYDVKM. This CDR3 is built from 15 residues. The CDR3 spells CASRNFLLPGAAQYF. DNA of the CDR3: TGTGCCAGCAGGAACTTTCTATTGCCGGGAGCAGCCCAGTACTTC.

This chain uses TRBV7-6 with TRBJ2-3; no reliable D call. There are 13 residues in the CDR3. Trimming pared 1 base from V and 11 bases from J, leaving 13 bases between. The germline gives CDR1 SGHVS, CDR2 FNYEAQ. The DNA of the CDR3 is TGTGCCAGCAGCTTAGGCGGCCCGGAGAAGCAGTATTTT. This gives the protein CASSLGGPEKQYF.

J is TRBJ2-5 and V is TRBV5-8, with TRBD1 identical over 10 bases. This CDR3 is 13 amino acids long. The germline CDR1 and CDR2 sequences are SGHTS and YDEGEE. The J segment lost 5 bases and the V segment lost 8 bases, leaving 6 bases of the junction unmatched. The CDR3 sequence: CARSTGGLETQYF. The DNA of the CDR3 is TGTGCCAGGTCGACAGGGGGCCTTGAGACCCAGTACTTC.

This chain uses TRBV4-1 with TRBJ2-3; TRBD2 matches 9 bases. This CDR3 contains 16 residues. The J segment lost 6 bases and the V segment lost 2 bases, leaving 9 bases of the junction unmatched. Looked up from germline, CDR1 is MGHRA and CDR2 is YSYEKL. CDR3 protein: CASSQPWASGADTQYF. The CDR3 region has the DNA TGCGCCAGCAGCCAACCGTGGGCTAGCGGGGCCGATACGCAGTATTTT.

V usage is TRBV9 and J usage is TRBJ2-7, with a tentative D call TRBD2 (6 bases). Germline V gene lookup returns CDR1 SGDLS and CDR2 YYNGEE. The CDR3 loop spans 13 amino acids. V lost 2 bases, J lost 3 bases, and 9 bases lay in between. The CDR3 coding sequence is TGTGCCAGCAGCGTTACCGGGGGCTACGAGCAGTACTTC. It translates to CASSVTGGYEQYF.

The chain employs TRBV18 and TRBJ2-5; TRBD2 agrees at 7 bases. This CDR3 contains 16 residues. Trimming cost V 0 bases and J 2 bases; bases outside gene matches: 6. Looked up from germline, CDR1 is KGHSH and CDR2 is LQKENI. The CDR3 sequence: CASSPPQGGSQETQYF. The CDR3 bases are TGTGCCAGCTCACCACCCCAGGGAGGGTCACAAGAGACCCAGTACTTC.

The chain employs TRBV12-3 or TRBV12-4 and TRBJ1-2; D is ambiguous. Trimming shortened V by 2 bases and J by 4 bases, and 8 bases separated the two germline ends. CDR3 length equals 13 residues. The CDR3: CASSLTSSYGYTF. The CDR3 DNA reads as TGTGCCAGCAGTTTAACATCTAGCTATGGCTACACCTTC.

The gene calls are TRBV14 and TRBJ2-1, with D hard to call. V lost 2 bases to trimming and J lost 5 bases, with 16 bases between them. Germline CDR1 is SGHDN and CDR2 is FVKESK. This CDR3 comprises 16 residues. CDR3 loop: CASSQYGFSVDNEQFF. The CDR3 DNA reads TGTGCCAGCAGCCAATACGGGTTTTCTGTTGACAATGAGCAGTTCTTC.